The source of this T cell receptor (beta chain) is a study of cytomegalovirus exposure and HLA in healthy donors. Amplification used 60 Vbeta primers and 13 Jbeta primers. Sequencing was performed with immunoSEQ multiplex PCR; in TCRdb, only in-frame clones are kept and a portion is missing. The specimen's table records 50,000 to 70,000 clones. The J segment lost 5 bases and the V segment lost 10 bases, leaving 10 bases of the junction unmatched. Germline V gene data show CDR1 as SEHNR and CDR2 as FQNEAQ (reference sequence). The CDR3 loop spans 14 amino acids. The clonotype originates from a young woman in good health and CMV-seronegative. The specimen was PBMCs. This chain connects TRBV7-9 to TRBJ2-1; TRBD1 agrees at 8 bases. The CDR3 DNA is TGTGCCATCCGTGTCGGACAGGGAGACAATGAGCAGTTCTTC. Amino acids: CAIRVGQGDNEQFF.